This T cell receptor beta chain was obtained from a study of CD8 T cells in ankylosing spondylitis. Study-wide results and caveats: As reported, disease-linked clones showed significant enrichment in matched ankylosing spondylitis synovial fluid.

Germline lookup yields CDR1 MGHRA and CDR2 YSYEKL. Unmatched junction bases numbered 8, after V lost 4 bases and J lost 9 bases. CDR3 length equals 14 residues. With regard to this clonotype: Its cognate antigen is unknown.

Each CDR3 protein is one row after TCRdb ran MiXCR on the 5' RACE reads. The profile shows tens of thousands of distinct CDR3 sequences, 4% of them singletons. The source material was blood, either unsorted or a sorted T cell fraction (not recorded which). This sequence joins TRBV4-1 and TRBJ1-5; TRBD1 matches 8 bases. The sequence was collected from a female donor with ankylosing spondylitis or in good health (not recorded which). The CDR3, as DNA: TGCGCCAGCAGCCCGGACAGGGAGAGGTTGCCCCAGCATTTT. This sequence encodes CASSPDRERLPQHF.